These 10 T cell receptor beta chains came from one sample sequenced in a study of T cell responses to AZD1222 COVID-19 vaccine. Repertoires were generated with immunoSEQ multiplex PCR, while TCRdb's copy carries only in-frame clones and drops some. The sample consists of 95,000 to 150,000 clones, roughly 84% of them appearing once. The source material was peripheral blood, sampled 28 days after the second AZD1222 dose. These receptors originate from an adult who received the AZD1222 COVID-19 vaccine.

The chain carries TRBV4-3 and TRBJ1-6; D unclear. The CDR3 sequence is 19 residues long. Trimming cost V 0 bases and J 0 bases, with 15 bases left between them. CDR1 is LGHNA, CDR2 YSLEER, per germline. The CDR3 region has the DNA TGCGCCAGCAGCCAAGATCCCCCGCACGCTGACTCCTATAATTCACCCCTCCACTTT. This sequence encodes CASSQDPPHADSYNSPLHF.

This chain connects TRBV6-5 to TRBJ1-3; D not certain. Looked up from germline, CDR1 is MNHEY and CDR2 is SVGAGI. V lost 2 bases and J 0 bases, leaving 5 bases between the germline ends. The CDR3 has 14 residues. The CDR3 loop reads CASSYQVSGNTIYF. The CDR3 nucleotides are TGTGCCAGCAGTTACCAAGTCTCTGGAAACACCATATATTTT.

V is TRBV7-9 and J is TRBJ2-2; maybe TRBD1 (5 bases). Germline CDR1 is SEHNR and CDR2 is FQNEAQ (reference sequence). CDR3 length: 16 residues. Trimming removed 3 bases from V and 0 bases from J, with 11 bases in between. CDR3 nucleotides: TGTGCCAGCAGCTTTGATGCAGGGACGAACACCGGGGAGCTGTTTTTT. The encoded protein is CASSFDAGTNTGELFF.

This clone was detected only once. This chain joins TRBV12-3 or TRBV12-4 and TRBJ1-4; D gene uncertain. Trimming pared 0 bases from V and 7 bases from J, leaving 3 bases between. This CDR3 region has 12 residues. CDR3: CASSLAVEKLFF. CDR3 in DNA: TGTGCCAGCAGTTTAGCGGTTGAAAAACTGTTTTTT.

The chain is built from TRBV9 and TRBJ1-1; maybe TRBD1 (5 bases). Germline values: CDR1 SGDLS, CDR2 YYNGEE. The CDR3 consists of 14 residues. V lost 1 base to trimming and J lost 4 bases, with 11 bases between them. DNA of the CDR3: TGTGCCAGCAGCGTAATGGGGGTCGGCACTGAAGCTTTCTTT. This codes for CASSVMGVGTEAFF. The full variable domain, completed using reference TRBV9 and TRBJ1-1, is DSGVTQTPKHLITATGQRVTLRCSPRSGDLSVYWYQQSLDQGLQFLIQYYNGEERAKGNILERFSAQQFPDLHSELNLSSLELGDSALYFCASSVMGVGTEAFFGQGTRLTVV.

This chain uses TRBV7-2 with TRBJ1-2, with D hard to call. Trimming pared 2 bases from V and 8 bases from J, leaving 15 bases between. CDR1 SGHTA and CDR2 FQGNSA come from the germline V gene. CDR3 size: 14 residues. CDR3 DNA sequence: TGTGCCAGCAGCTTAACCGCCGGCTTCGGGGGCTACACCTTC. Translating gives CASSLTAGFGGYTF. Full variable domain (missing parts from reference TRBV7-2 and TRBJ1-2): GAGVSQSPSNKVTEKGKDVELRCDPISGHTALYWYRQSLGQGLEFLIYFQGNSAPDKSGLPSDRFSAERTGGSVSTLTIQRTQQEDSAVYLCASSLTAGFGGYTFGSGTRLTVV.

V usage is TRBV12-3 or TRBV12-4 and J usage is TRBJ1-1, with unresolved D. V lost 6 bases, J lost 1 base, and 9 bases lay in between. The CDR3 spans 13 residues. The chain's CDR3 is CASSRNRNTEAFF. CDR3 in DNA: TGTGCCAGCAGCAGAAACAGGAACACTGAAGCTTTCTTT.

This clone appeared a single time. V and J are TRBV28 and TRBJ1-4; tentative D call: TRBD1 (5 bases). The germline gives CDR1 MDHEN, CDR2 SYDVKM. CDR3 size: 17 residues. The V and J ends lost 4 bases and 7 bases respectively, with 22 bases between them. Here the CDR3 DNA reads TGTGCCAGCAGTTCCGGGGGGGTTTGGCAGGGAGGTGAAAAACTGTTTTTT. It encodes CASSSGGVWQGGEKLFF.

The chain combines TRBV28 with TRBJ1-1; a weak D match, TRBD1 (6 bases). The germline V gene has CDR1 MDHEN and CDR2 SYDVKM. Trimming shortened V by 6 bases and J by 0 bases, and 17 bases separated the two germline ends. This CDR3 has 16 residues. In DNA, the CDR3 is TGTGCCAGCAGCGGGGGCCTGGGACATCTGAACACTGAAGCTTTCTTT. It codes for CASSGGLGHLNTEAFF.

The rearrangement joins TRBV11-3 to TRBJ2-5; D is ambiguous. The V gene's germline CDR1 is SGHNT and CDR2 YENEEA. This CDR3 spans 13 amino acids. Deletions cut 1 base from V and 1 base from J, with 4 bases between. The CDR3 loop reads CASSLAAQETQYF. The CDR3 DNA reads TGTGCCAGCAGCTTAGCGGCCCAAGAGACCCAGTACTTC.